This record concerns one T cell receptor (beta chain) sequence. Its matching antigen is unknown. The data were taken from a study of T cell responses to AZD1222 COVID-19 vaccine. Findings and caveats of the study: Sampling captured repertoires only after the peak T cell response. Close to half of spike-specific TCRs reportedly recognize unmutated variant regions. In a largely white British group with more females than males, clonal diversity was possibly underestimated.

The method was immunoSEQ multiplex PCR; TCRdb's version includes in-frame clones alone and lacks a portion of them. The sample yields more than 150,000 clones, about 86% seen once. The CDR3 consists of 13 residues. Germline V lookup: CDR1 KGHSY, CDR2 FQNENV. V shed 6 bases and J shed 1 base, with 8 bases lying between them. This receptor was identified in an adult in good health. The source was peripheral blood, collected on day 0 of AZD1222 vaccination. The V call is TRBV16, the J call TRBJ2-3; D unclear. The CDR3 DNA is TGTGCCAGCAGTTTTCGCCGCACAGATACGCAGTATTTT. This gives the protein CASSFRRTDTQYF.